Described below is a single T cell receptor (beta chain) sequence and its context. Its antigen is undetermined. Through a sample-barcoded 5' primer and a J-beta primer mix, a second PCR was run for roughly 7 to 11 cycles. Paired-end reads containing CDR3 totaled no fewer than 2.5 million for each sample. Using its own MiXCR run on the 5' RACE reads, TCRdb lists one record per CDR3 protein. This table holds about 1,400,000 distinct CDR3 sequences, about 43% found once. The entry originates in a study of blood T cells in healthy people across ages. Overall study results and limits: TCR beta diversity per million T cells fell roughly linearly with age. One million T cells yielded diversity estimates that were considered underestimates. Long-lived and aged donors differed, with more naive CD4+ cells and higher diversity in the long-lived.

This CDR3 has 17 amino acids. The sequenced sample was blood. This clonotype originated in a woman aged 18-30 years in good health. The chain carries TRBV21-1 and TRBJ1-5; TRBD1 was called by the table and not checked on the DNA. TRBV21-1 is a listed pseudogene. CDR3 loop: CAGSKAPEGQFNQPQHF. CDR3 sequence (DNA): TGTGCCGGCAGCAAAGCGCCAGAGGGACAGTTTAATCAGCCCCAGCATTTT.